Below, 23 T cell receptor beta chains from the same sample are listed, as sequenced in a study of Ad26.COV2.S vaccination and SARS-CoV-2 variants. Profiling relied on immunoSEQ multiplex PCR, and the TCRdb table lists in-frame clones only, not all of them. The sample holds about 320,000 clones; over 80% are singletons and the top ten take approximately 2.1%. Treatment defined: 15 to 20 received Ad26.COV2.S at low or high dose, single or two shots; about 5 received placebo; per-sample allocation not given. Samples analyzed were those drawn on day 63 after the first vaccine or placebo injection. The sequencing here drew on peripheral blood, taken in a trial of Ad26.COV2.S vaccine versus placebo. These receptors all stem from a person aged 18 to 59 who received the Ad26.COV2.S COVID-19 vaccine or a placebo.

This chain joins TRBV7-9 and TRBJ1-5, with a possible D match to TRBD1 (6 bases). Trimming shortened V by 3 bases and J by 5 bases, and 23 bases separated the two germline ends. CDR3 length: 18 amino acids. The germline V gene has CDR1 SEHNR and CDR2 FQNEAQ (reference sequence). The CDR3: CASSFGVGYREGDQPQHF. DNA of the CDR3: TGTGCCAGCAGCTTTGGGGTTGGTTACAGGGAGGGCGATCAGCCCCAGCATTTT.

The gene calls are TRBV5-1 and TRBJ1-1; D gene ambiguous. Trimming removed 0 bases at V and 4 bases at J, with 10 bases between. This CDR3 is built from 14 residues. CDR1 and CDR2 (germline): SGHRS, YFSETQ. CDR3 in DNA: TGCGCCAGCAGCTTGGCCGGGTACGGCACTGAAGCTTTCTTT. It is translated as CASSLAGYGTEAFF. The full variable domain, rest sourced from reference TRBV5-1 and TRBJ1-1, is KAGVTQTPRYLIKTRGQQVTLSCSPISGHRSVSWYQQTPGQGLQFLFEYFSETQRNKGNFPGRFSGRQFSNSRSEMNVSTLELGDSALYLCASSLAGYGTEAFFGQGTRLTVV.

This chain joins TRBV6-2 or TRBV6-3 and TRBJ1-5; possible D gene TRBD1, 5 bases. This CDR3 has 16 amino acids. V was shortened by 4 bases and J by 0 bases, with 13 bases between the two germline ends. CDR1 and CDR2 (germline): MNHEY, SVGEGT. The CDR3: CASSSQGYNSNQPQHF. The CDR3 coding sequence is TGTGCCAGCAGTTCGCAGGGCTACAATAGCAATCAGCCCCAGCATTTT.

This sequence joins TRBV28 and TRBJ1-5; D possibly corresponds to TRBD1 (6 bases). Germline V gene data show CDR1 as MDHEN and CDR2 as SYDVKM. The CDR3 has 16 residues. With 7 bases removed from V and 1 base from J, the gap between germline ends came to 17 bases. In nucleotides, the CDR3 is TGTGCCAGCATCGGGGGCGGGGGCGGAAGCAATCAGCCCCAGCATTTT. Its translation: CASIGGGGGSNQPQHF.

This chain uses TRBV28 with TRBJ1-5; D possibly corresponds to TRBD1 (5 bases). Germline-derived CDR1 and CDR2 are MDHEN and SYDVKM. The CDR3 sequence is 13 residues long. The V gene lost 2 bases and the J gene lost 7 bases, with 9 bases spanning the gap. This CDR3 reads CASSLRGVQPQHF. CDR3 nucleotide sequence: TGTGCCAGCAGTTTACGGGGGGTGCAGCCCCAGCATTTT.

The V call is TRBV5-1, the J call TRBJ2-5; the match to TRBD2 covers 8 bases. Trimming cost V 6 bases and J 4 bases; bases outside gene matches: 8. The CDR3 loop spans 14 amino acids. Germline lookup yields CDR1 SGHRS and CDR2 YFSETQ. This CDR3 reads CASNLGGARETQYF. CDR3 coding DNA: TGCGCCAGCAACCTCGGGGGGGCGCGAGAGACCCAGTACTTC.

This chain joins TRBV5-1 and TRBJ2-2; 10 bases map to TRBD2. V gave up 1 base and J gave up 6 bases; unmatched junction bases: 6. The CDR3 runs 16 residues. CDR1 is SGHRS and CDR2 is YFSETQ in the germline V gene. The CDR3 protein is CASSLPSGGAPGELFF. DNA for the CDR3: TGCGCCAGCAGCTTGCCCAGCGGGGGGGCACCCGGGGAGCTGTTTTTT.

The chain joins TRBV5-4 to TRBJ1-5; D might be TRBD1 (5 bases). V shed 3 bases and J shed 1 base, with 14 bases lying between them. CDR3 length: 16 residues. The germline CDR1 and CDR2 sequences are SGHNT and YYREEE (reference sequence). The CDR3 loop reads CASSSKPGFSNQPQHF. CDR3 sequence (DNA): TGTGCCAGCAGCTCTAAACCAGGGTTCAGCAATCAGCCCCAGCATTTT.

The chain has TRBV5-1 and TRBJ2-3; 10 bases align to TRBD1. Germline CDR1 SGHRS, CDR2 YFSETQ. The trim removed 5 bases at V and 2 bases at J, leaving 5 bases unmatched. The CDR3 runs 15 residues. The CDR3 region has the DNA TGCGCCAGCAGACCCGGGACAGGGGACACAGATACGCAGTATTTT. This sequence encodes CASRPGTGDTDTQYF.

The gene calls are TRBV12-2 and TRBJ1-3. TRBV12-2 is designated a pseudogene. This CDR3 is built from 19 residues. In nucleotides, the CDR3 is TGTGCAAGTCGCTCCGTACACAGGGGAGGGGGGGACTCTGGAAACACCATATATTTT. It specifies CASRSVHRGGGDSGNTIYF.

Worth noting for this clone: Sequence at one end of the junction differs from germline and may be a read error. The gene calls are TRBV5-6 and TRBJ2-2, with 12 bases fitting TRBD1. The germline CDR1 and CDR2 sequences are SGHDT and YYEEEE. The CDR3 runs to 19 residues. The CDR3 nucleotides are TGTGCCAGCAGCTCTTTCGCCGGGACAGGGGGCTCGAATACCGGGGAGCTGTTTTTT. Translating it yields CASSSFAGTGGSNTGELFF.

V and J are TRBV28 and TRBJ1-1; no clear D. Trimming took 6 bases from V and 8 from J, leaving 16 bases between them. The CDR3 runs 13 residues. From germline, CDR1 is MDHEN and CDR2 SYDVKM. The CDR3 DNA follows: TGTGCCAGCAGCGCCTCATATCTATCGGAAGCTTTCTTT. Translated: CASSASYLSEAFF.

This clone has only a few counts. The J gene is TRBJ2-3, the V gene TRBV27, with 9 nucleotides matching TRBD1. Germline-derived CDR1 and CDR2 are MNHEY and SMNVEV (reference sequence). V shed 2 bases and J 5 bases; nucleotides not matched to a gene: 5. This CDR3 contains 15 residues. The CDR3 region has the DNA TGTGCCAGCAGTTTAAGGACAGGGGAGGAAGATACGCAGTATTTT. This sequence encodes CASSLRTGEEDTQYF.

The rearrangement uses TRBV9 and TRBJ1-6; no firm D call. This CDR3 is 14 amino acids long. The germline CDR1 and CDR2 sequences are SGDLS and YYNGEE. V was pared by 4 bases and J by 10 bases, with 15 bases between. The CDR3 loop reads CASSLSSIESPLHF. DNA of the CDR3: TGTGCCAGCAGCCTTTCGTCCATAGAATCACCCCTCCACTTT.

The chain employs TRBV7-9 and TRBJ2-3; D gene unclear. The CDR3 loop spans 14 amino acids. Germline V gene data show CDR1 as SEHNR and CDR2 as FQNEAQ (reference sequence). V shed 5 bases and J shed 0 bases, with 9 bases lying between them. CDR3 sequence reads: CASSPSGSTDTQYF. The DNA for the CDR3 is TGTGCCAGCAGCCCCTCGGGTAGCACAGATACGCAGTATTTT.

J is TRBJ1-2 and V is TRBV25-1; D is ambiguous. Germline CDR1 and CDR2: MGHDK and SYGVNS. CDR3 length: 14 residues. V lost 3 bases and J lost 0, with 8 bases in between. The CDR3 spells CASSEGGTNYGYTF. Here the CDR3 DNA reads TGTGCCAGCAGTGAGGGTGGGACTAACTATGGCTACACCTTC.

The CDR3 sequence is CASSLGGFQETQYF. In DNA form, the CDR3 reads TGTGCCAGCAGCTTGGGGGGTTTTCAAGAGACCCAGTACTTC. This chain joins TRBV7-2 and TRBJ2-5, with D possibly matching TRBD2 (6 bases). The germline CDR1 and CDR2 sequences are SGHTA and FQGNSA. Deletions cut 3 bases from V and 2 bases from J, with 10 bases between. The CDR3 totals 14 residues.

The chain employs TRBV18 and TRBJ1-1; TRBD1 is a possible D gene (5 bases). This CDR3 comprises 12 residues. V lost 4 bases and J 11 bases, leaving 14 bases between the germline ends. Germline CDR1 and CDR2: KGHSH and LQKENI. The CDR3 bases are TGTGCCAGCTCACTGGGGGGTCAGGAGGCTTTCTTT. As protein: CASSLGGQEAFF.

The V gene is TRBV6-1, the J gene TRBJ2-7; 10 nucleotides line up with TRBD1. The CDR3 runs 15 residues. The V gene's germline CDR1 is MNHNS and CDR2 SASEGT. V trimming: 3 bases; J trimming: 0 bases; junction bases outside the gene matches: 2. CDR3 coding DNA: TGTGCCAGCAGTGAGGGACAGGGGATCTCCTACGAGCAGTACTTC. Its translation: CASSEGQGISYEQYF.

The chain is built from TRBV7-9 and TRBJ2-5, with D unresolved. V was clipped by 1 base and J by 1 base, with 7 bases between them. CDR3 size: 14 residues. Germline loops: CDR1 SEHNR, CDR2 FQNEAQ (reference sequence). CDR3 nucleotides: TGTGCCAGCAGCTTAGGTGTCAGCCAAGAGACCCAGTACTTC. Amino acids: CASSLGVSQETQYF. Supplemented by reference TRBV7-9 and TRBJ2-5, the full variable domain reads DTGVSQNPRHKITKRGQNVTFRCDPISEHNRLYWYRQTLGQGPEFLTYFQNEAQLEKSRLLSDRFSAERPKGSFSTLEIQRTEQGDSAMYLCASSLGVSQETQYFGPGTRLLVL.

The V call is TRBV19, the J call TRBJ1-5; D remains ambiguous. Between the trimmed V and J ends, which lost 6 bases and 0 bases, there was a span of 12 bases. Per the germline V gene, CDR1 is LNHDA and CDR2 is SQIVND (reference sequence). CDR3 length: 15 residues. This CDR3 is CASSPQVHSNQPQHF. CDR3 coding DNA: TGTGCCAGTAGCCCCCAAGTCCATAGCAATCAGCCCCAGCATTTT.

The gene calls are TRBV27 and TRBJ2-3, with 7 bases identical to TRBD2. Germline V gene lookup returns CDR1 MNHEY and CDR2 SMNVEV (reference sequence). This CDR3 has 16 residues. J lost 0 bases, V lost 6 bases, and 9 bases had no gene match. The DNA for the CDR3 is TGTGCCAGCAGATCAAGCGGGGACCCTAGCACAGATACGCAGTATTTT. Its translation is CASRSSGDPSTDTQYF.

The genes are TRBV9 and TRBJ2-1; 11 bases are a match to TRBD2. The V gene's germline CDR1 is SGDLS and CDR2 YYNGEE. Trimming at V came to 3 bases and at J to 2 bases, leaving 4 bases not matched to a gene. This CDR3 is 16 amino acids long. DNA of the CDR3: TGTGCCAGCAGCGGACTAGCGGGGTTCGCCTACAATGAGCAGTTCTTC. Protein: CASSGLAGFAYNEQFF. Full variable domain (missing parts from reference TRBV9 and TRBJ2-1): DSGVTQTPKHLITATGQRVTLRCSPRSGDLSVYWYQQSLDQGLQFLIQYYNGEERAKGNILERFSAQQFPDLHSELNLSSLELGDSALYFCASSGLAGFAYNEQFFGPGTRLTVL.